This TCR beta chain was captured by sequencing in a study of HIV-infected patients and healthy controls. Follow-up blood was drawn about 14 weeks, roughly three months, after antiretroviral therapy began. The repertoire came from unfractionated whole blood and reflected all unsorted peripheral T cells. Reverse transcription used about 500 ng RNA and constant-region primers for alpha and beta. Using multiplexing indices, alpha and beta chain libraries were generated apart by chain-specific third strand synthesis. A single record per CDR3 protein comes from TCRdb applying MiXCR to the 5' RACE reads. This table has 5,000 to 7,000 distinct CDR3 sequences, around 8.1% appearing once. This clonotype was detected many times. Germline CDR1 MNHEY, CDR2 SMNVEV (reference sequence). Trimming left V 1 base short and J 0 bases short, with 6 bases between. The CDR3 extends over 14 amino acids.

V and J are TRBV27 and TRBJ1-2, with D unresolved. The TCR sequence derives from an adult with HIV infection. The sequences come from blood, collected during antiretroviral therapy. CDR3 DNA sequence: TGTGCCAGCAGTTTATTAGCCTCTAACTATGGCTACACCTTC. It codes for CASSLLASNYGYTF.